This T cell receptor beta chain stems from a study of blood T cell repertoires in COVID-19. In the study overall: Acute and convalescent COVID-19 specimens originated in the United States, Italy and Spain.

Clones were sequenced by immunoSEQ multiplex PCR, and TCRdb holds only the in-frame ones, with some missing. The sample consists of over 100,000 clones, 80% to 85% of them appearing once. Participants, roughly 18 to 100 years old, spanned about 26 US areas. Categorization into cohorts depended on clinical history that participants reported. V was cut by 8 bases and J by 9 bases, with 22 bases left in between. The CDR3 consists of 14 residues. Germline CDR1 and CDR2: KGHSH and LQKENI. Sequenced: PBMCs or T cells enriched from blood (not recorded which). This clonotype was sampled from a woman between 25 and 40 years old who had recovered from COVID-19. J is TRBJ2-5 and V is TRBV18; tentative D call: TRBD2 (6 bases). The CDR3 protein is CASTYGTASGAQYF. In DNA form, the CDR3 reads TGTGCCAGCACTTACGGGACTGCGAGTGGGGCCCAGTACTTC.